The 32 T cell receptor beta chains below all came from one sample that was sequenced in a study of T cells after yellow fever vaccination. Via MiXCR, TCRdb re-called the 5' RACE reads, giving one row per CDR3 protein. Here the sample spans hundreds of thousands of distinct CDR3 sequences, approximately 13% being singletons. The sequenced sample was PBMCs, obtained on the day of the yellow fever booster vaccination. These receptors originate from a man under 40 who received the YFV17D yellow fever vaccine.

The genes are TRBV7-8 and TRBJ2-1; 9 bases are shared with TRBD2. Germline V gene sequence: CDR1 SGHVS, CDR2 FQNEAQ. V was pared by 4 bases and J by 9 bases, with 10 bases of the junction left unmatched. The CDR3 length is 15 residues. CDR3 sequence: CASSSPSGAYGEQFF. CDR3 bases: TGTGCCAGCAGCTCCCCTAGCGGGGCCTACGGTGAGCAGTTCTTC.

This clonotype was picked up a small number of times. The chain combines TRBV5-4 with TRBJ2-5, with a tentative D call TRBD2 (6 bases). Germline assignment: CDR1 SGHNT and CDR2 YYREEE (reference sequence). The CDR3 contains 14 residues. V shed 4 bases and J shed 1 base, with 11 bases lying between them. The CDR3 region is CASSNGGAQETQYF. In DNA form, the CDR3 reads TGTGCCAGCAGCAATGGAGGGGCCCAAGAGACCCAGTACTTC. Variable domain in full (rest from reference TRBV5-4 and TRBJ2-5): ETGVTQSPTHLIKTRGQQVTLRCSSQSGHNTVSWYQQALGQGPQFIFQYYREEENGRGNFPPRFSGLQFPNYSSELNVNALELDDSALYLCASSNGGAQETQYFGPGTRLLVL.

This clonotype appeared a few times. The chain carries TRBV12-3 or TRBV12-4 and TRBJ2-7; D might be TRBD2 (6 bases). V was shortened by 6 bases and J by 5 bases, with 8 bases between the two germline ends. This CDR3 contains 11 residues. The CDR3 is CASRGGNEQYF. CDR3 coding DNA: TGTGCCAGCAGGGGGGGAAACGAGCAGTACTTC.

The table lists this clonotype with a few counts. V is TRBV11-1 and J is TRBJ2-5, with 11 bases lining up with TRBD2. Unmatched junction bases numbered 6, after V lost 5 bases and J lost 1 base. There are 16 residues in the CDR3. Germline V gives CDR1 SGHAT, CDR2 FQDESV (reference sequence). This chain's CDR3 is CASSLRLAGLQETQYF. The DNA for the CDR3 is TGTGCCAGCAGCCTGCGACTAGCGGGGCTCCAAGAGACCCAGTACTTC.

The J gene is TRBJ2-1, the V gene TRBV5-5; 7 bases match TRBD1. Germline V gene data show CDR1 as SGHKS and CDR2 as YYEKEE (reference sequence). CDR3 length equals 15 residues. The ends lost 2 bases at V and 6 bases at J; junction bases unmatched: 8. CDR3 loop: CASSFSGQDVNEQFF. The CDR3 DNA sequence: TGTGCCAGCAGCTTCTCTGGACAGGACGTCAATGAGCAGTTCTTC.

CDR3: CASSTGQNQETQYF. The DNA of the CDR3 is TGTGCCAGCAGTACCGGACAGAACCAAGAGACCCAGTACTTC. V gene TRBV27 combines with J gene TRBJ2-5; D might be TRBD1 (6 bases). This CDR3 spans 14 amino acids. The V gene's germline CDR1 is MNHEY and CDR2 SMNVEV (reference sequence). Trimming took off 5 bases at V and 0 bases at J, with 10 bases between the two ends.

V gene TRBV29-1 combines with J gene TRBJ1-1; TRBD1 agrees at 8 bases. V lost 7 bases, J lost 4 bases, and 5 bases stayed unmatched. CDR1 and CDR2 from the germline V gene are SQVTM and ANQGSEA. The CDR3 consists of 12 residues. In DNA form, the CDR3 reads TGCAGCGGGGAAGACAGGGGCACTGAAGCTTTCTTT. Its translation: CSGEDRGTEAFF.

V usage is TRBV12-3 or TRBV12-4 and J usage is TRBJ1-1; D perhaps matches TRBD1 (5 bases). The CDR3 contains 13 residues. Between the trimmed V and J ends, which lost 2 bases and 4 bases, there was a span of 8 bases. Here the CDR3 DNA reads TGTGCCAGCAGTTTACAGGGTCCCACTGAAGCTTTCTTT. Translating it yields CASSLQGPTEAFF.

The V gene is TRBV25-1, the J gene TRBJ1-1; no firm D call. Trimming shortened V by 2 bases and J by 4 bases, and 14 bases separated the two germline ends. Germline assignment: CDR1 MGHDK and CDR2 SYGVNS. CDR3 length equals 15 residues. The CDR3 DNA reads as TGTGCCAGCAGTGAAGCCGGGTCAGTGGGCACTGAAGCTTTCTTT. It translates to CASSEAGSVGTEAFF.

This clonotype was seen only a few times. V and J are TRBV11-2 and TRBJ2-7; D not certain. Germline values: CDR1 SGHAT, CDR2 FQNNGV. The length of the CDR3 is 15 residues. The ends were cut back, 5 bases at V and 2 bases at J, with 16 bases in the middle. The DNA for the CDR3 is TGTGCCAGCAGCGCCTTGGATAGGAATCCCTACGAGCAGTACTTC. Translated, it gives CASSALDRNPYEQYF.

This clonotype came up a few times. The V and J genes are TRBV6-1 and TRBJ2-7; D call uncertain. Germline CDR1 is MNHNS and CDR2 is SASEGT. Trimming removed 4 bases at V and 2 bases at J, with 15 bases between. The CDR3 is made up of 15 amino acids. The CDR3 region is CASSVGLDVAYEQYF. In nucleotides, the CDR3 is TGTGCCAGCAGTGTCGGATTGGATGTCGCCTACGAGCAGTACTTC.

This clonotype was seen a handful of times. The chain combines TRBV29-1 with TRBJ2-3; D might be TRBD1 or TRBD2, each matching 6 bases. This CDR3 has 16 residues. Trimming stripped 6 bases from V and 0 bases from J, with 19 bases between. The germline V gene encodes CDR1 SQVTM and CDR2 ANQGSEA. As DNA, the CDR3 is TGCAGCGTCCTCCAGGGGCTAGCGTCAAGCACAGATACGCAGTATTTT. It codes for CSVLQGLASSTDTQYF.

The rearrangement uses TRBV4-3 and TRBJ2-1; 10 bases match TRBD1. Trimming removed 6 bases from V and 4 bases from J; junction bases left unmatched: 6. Per the germline V gene, CDR1 is LGHNA and CDR2 is YSLEER. The length of the CDR3 is 15 residues. The CDR3 nucleotides read TGCGCCAGCAGGGGAGACAGGGGGCGTTACAATGAGCAGTTCTTC. This sequence encodes CASRGDRGRYNEQFF.

The rearrangement joins TRBV3-1 to TRBJ2-2; D is perhaps TRBD2 (5 bases). Trimming cost V 0 bases and J 6 bases, with 8 bases left between them. Germline V CDR1 and CDR2: LGHDT, YNNKEL (reference sequence). The length of the CDR3 is 14 residues. The CDR3 reads CASSQDAGPGELFF. The CDR3 nucleotides are TGTGCCAGCAGCCAAGATGCGGGCCCCGGGGAGCTGTTTTTT.

The sample holds a few counts of this clonotype. The J gene is TRBJ1-1, the V gene TRBV5-6; D is perhaps TRBD1 (5 bases). Trimming left V 4 bases short and J 6 bases short, with 10 bases between. Per germline, CDR1 SGHDT and CDR2 YYEEEE. This CDR3 comprises 12 residues. CDR3 region: CASSLGVAEAFF. CDR3 nucleotide sequence: TGTGCCAGCAGCCTGGGGGTGGCTGAAGCTTTCTTT.

This clonotype was counted ten times or more. The V gene is TRBV20-1, the J gene TRBJ2-7; 10 positions match TRBD2. J was trimmed by 4 bases and V by 3 bases; bases with no gene match: 9. The CDR3 sequence is 15 residues long. Per germline, CDR1 DFQATT and CDR2 SNEGSKA (reference sequence). The CDR3 DNA is TGCAGTGCTAGTCTCCCCACTAGCGGGATTTACGAGCAGTACTTC. Translation gives CSASLPTSGIYEQYF.

This rearrangement joins TRBV7-9 to TRBJ2-1; 7 bases align to TRBD2. Trimming took 8 bases from V and 10 from J; bases not matched to a gene: 14. CDR1 is SEHNR, CDR2 FQNEAQ, per germline (reference sequence). The CDR3 consists of 14 residues. The CDR3 region is CASGAGRESREQFF. CDR3 nucleotides: TGTGCCAGCGGGGCAGGGCGGGAGAGTCGGGAGCAGTTCTTC.

This clonotype has a handful of counts. The rearrangement links TRBV3-1 to TRBJ2-7; no firm D call. V lost 1 base and J lost 2, with 3 bases in between. This CDR3 region has 12 residues. Germline V gene lookup returns CDR1 LGHDT and CDR2 YNNKEL (reference sequence). The CDR3 DNA reads as TGTGCCAGCAGCCAAGCCACCTACGAGCAGTACTTC. This translates into CASSQATYEQYF.

This clonotype was seen more than once but under ten times. This rearrangement joins TRBV7-8 to TRBJ2-2; 13 nucleotides line up with TRBD2. The CDR3 has 15 residues. CDR1 is SGHVS, CDR2 FQNEAQ, per germline. V lost 5 bases, J lost 7 bases, and 4 bases stayed unmatched. Here the CDR3 reads CASSILAGGGGELFF. The CDR3 DNA is TGTGCCAGCAGCATACTAGCGGGAGGGGGCGGGGAGCTGTTTTTT.

J is TRBJ2-3 and V is TRBV10-3; 7 bases match TRBD2. Per germline, CDR1 ENHRY and CDR2 SYGVKD. The CDR3 length is 16 residues. V trimming: 3 bases; J trimming: 3 bases; junction bases outside the gene matches: 9. CDR3 nucleotide sequence: TGTGCCATCAGTGAACCGACTAGCATCGGAACAGATACGCAGTATTTT. Its translation: CAISEPTSIGTDTQYF.

This clonotype was seen a handful of times. V and J are TRBV20-1 and TRBJ2-7, with 9 bases aligning to TRBD1. This CDR3 has 15 amino acids. V was clipped by 3 bases and J by 4 bases; unmatched bases: 10. CDR1 is DFQATT, CDR2 SNEGSKA, per germline (reference sequence). As DNA, the CDR3 is TGCAGTGCTAGCCGCCCGACAGGGGGGAAGTACGAGCAGTACTTC. It translates to CSASRPTGGKYEQYF.

The J gene is TRBJ2-1, the V gene TRBV7-2; D gene unclear. Germline CDR1 reads SGHTA; CDR2 reads FQGNSA. V was cut by 5 bases and J by 0 bases, with 11 bases left in between. The CDR3 consists of 15 residues. CDR3 residues: CASSVVSASYNEQFF. CDR3 sequence (DNA): TGTGCCAGCAGCGTTGTCTCGGCCTCCTACAATGAGCAGTTCTTC.

The chain links TRBV5-6 to TRBJ2-2; 9 positions agree with TRBD2. This CDR3 has 16 amino acids. Trimming removed 4 bases from V and 0 bases from J; junction bases left unmatched: 4. From germline, CDR1 is SGHDT and CDR2 YYEEEE. CDR3 DNA: TGTGCCAGCAGCACACGACTAGCGGCGAACACCGGGGAGCTGTTTTTT. As protein: CASSTRLAANTGELFF. The variable domain in full, completed from reference TRBV5-6 and TRBJ2-2, reads DAGVTQSPTHLIKTRGQQVTLRCSPKSGHDTVSWYQQALGQGPQFIFQYYEEEERQRGNFPDRFSGHQFPNYSSELNVNALLLGDSALYLCASSTRLAANTGELFFGEGSRLTVL.

This clonotype was recorded a few times. The chain links TRBV29-1 to TRBJ2-7; D perhaps matches TRBD1 (6 bases). Germline V gene lookup returns CDR1 SQVTM and CDR2 ANQGSEA. Trimming removed 0 bases at V and 6 bases at J, with 12 bases between. The CDR3 length is 13 residues. CDR3 sequence: CSVEEKQGGEQYF. Here the CDR3 DNA reads TGCAGCGTTGAAGAGAAACAGGGCGGCGAGCAGTACTTC.

The chain couples TRBV5-5 to TRBJ2-7; 7 nucleotides match TRBD1. Trimming cost V 2 bases and J 7 bases; bases outside gene matches: 15. The CDR3 totals 16 residues. Germline assignment: CDR1 SGHKS and CDR2 YYEKEE (reference sequence). In nucleotides, the CDR3 is TGTGCCAGCAGCTTCTTTATGGGGACAGCGACCGGAGAGCAGTACTTC. This codes for CASSFFMGTATGEQYF.

The gene calls are TRBV3-1 and TRBJ2-7; D might be TRBD1 or TRBD2, each matching 5 bases. The CDR3 has 17 residues. Germline-derived CDR1 and CDR2 are LGHDT and YNNKEL (reference sequence). Between the trimmed V and J ends, which lost 4 bases and 4 bases, there was a span of 23 bases. The CDR3 loop is CASSPRAAGRGTYEQYF. The CDR3 nucleotides are TGTGCCAGCAGCCCCCGGGCCGCCGGACGGGGCACTTACGAGCAGTACTTC.

This clonotype was seen ten or more times. The chain links TRBV5-1 to TRBJ2-5; D not resolved. Germline V lookup: CDR1 SGHRS, CDR2 YFSETQ. This CDR3 region has 12 residues. V was pared by 5 bases and J by 0 bases, with 5 bases between. The CDR3 sequence is CASSQNQETQYF. CDR3 nucleotides: TGCGCCAGCAGTCAGAACCAAGAGACCCAGTACTTC.

This sequence joins TRBV30 and TRBJ2-7; tentatively, D is TRBD1 (5 bases). CDR3 size: 10 residues. Trimming removed 3 bases at V and 5 bases at J, with 5 bases between. Germline lookup yields CDR1 GTSNPN and CDR2 SVGIG (reference sequence). Written as DNA, the CDR3 is TGTGCCTGGAGCAGGGACGAGCAGTACTTC. Its protein product is CAWSRDEQYF.

The V call is TRBV19, the J call TRBJ2-1; 10 bases agree with TRBD2. The germline V gene encodes CDR1 LNHDA and CDR2 SQIVND (reference sequence). The CDR3 consists of 16 residues. J was trimmed by 7 bases and V by 3 bases; bases with no gene match: 9. CDR3 DNA sequence: TGTGCCAGTAGTATTAGGTGGACTAGCGGAGGGAATGAGCAGTTCTTC. Translation gives CASSIRWTSGGNEQFF.

The V gene is TRBV7-9, the J gene TRBJ2-4; D is ambiguous. This CDR3 spans 17 amino acids. V lost 5 bases to trimming and J lost 0 bases, with 17 bases between them. Germline loops: CDR1 SEHNR, CDR2 FQNEAQ (reference sequence). CDR3 coding DNA: TGTGCCAGCAGCCTCCTACCTGCCTCCCTAGCCAAAAACATTCAGTACTTC. Translation gives CASSLLPASLAKNIQYF.

V is TRBV7-2 and J is TRBJ2-1; perhaps TRBD2 as D (5 bases). The germline gives CDR1 SGHTA, CDR2 FQGNSA. Trimming took off 1 base at V and 0 bases at J, with 10 bases between the two ends. This CDR3 contains 16 residues. CDR3 in amino acids: CASSLERVSSYNEQFF. CDR3 in DNA: TGTGCCAGCAGCTTAGAGAGGGTTAGCTCCTACAATGAGCAGTTCTTC.

This clonotype was counted only a few times. The rearrangement joins TRBV28 to TRBJ2-6; unclear D gene. The CDR3 has 14 residues. Germline loops: CDR1 MDHEN, CDR2 SYDVKM. The V gene lost 6 bases and the J gene lost 2 bases, with 8 bases spanning the gap. The CDR3 sequence is CASRPRPGANVLTF. As DNA, the CDR3 is TGTGCCAGCAGGCCCAGACCTGGGGCCAACGTCCTGACTTTC.